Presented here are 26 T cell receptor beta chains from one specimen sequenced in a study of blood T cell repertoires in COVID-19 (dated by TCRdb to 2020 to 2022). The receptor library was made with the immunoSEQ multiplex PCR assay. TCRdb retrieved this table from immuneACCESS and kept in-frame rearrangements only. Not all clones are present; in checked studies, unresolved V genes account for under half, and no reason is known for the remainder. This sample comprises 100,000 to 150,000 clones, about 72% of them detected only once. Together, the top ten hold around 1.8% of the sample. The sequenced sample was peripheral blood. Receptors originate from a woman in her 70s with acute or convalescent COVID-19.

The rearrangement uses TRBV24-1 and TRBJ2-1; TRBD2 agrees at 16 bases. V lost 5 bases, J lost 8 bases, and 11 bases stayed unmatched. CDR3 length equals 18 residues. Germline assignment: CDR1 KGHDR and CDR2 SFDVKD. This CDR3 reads CATSALGLAGGNSHEQFF. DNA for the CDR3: TGTGCCACCAGTGCCTTGGGACTAGCGGGAGGGAATAGCCATGAGCAGTTCTTC.

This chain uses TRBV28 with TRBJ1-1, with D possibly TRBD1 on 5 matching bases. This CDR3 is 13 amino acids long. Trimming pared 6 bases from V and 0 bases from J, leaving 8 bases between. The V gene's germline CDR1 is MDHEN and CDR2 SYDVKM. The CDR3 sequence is CASSSRVNTEAFF. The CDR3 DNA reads TGTGCCAGCAGCTCCAGGGTGAACACTGAAGCTTTCTTT.

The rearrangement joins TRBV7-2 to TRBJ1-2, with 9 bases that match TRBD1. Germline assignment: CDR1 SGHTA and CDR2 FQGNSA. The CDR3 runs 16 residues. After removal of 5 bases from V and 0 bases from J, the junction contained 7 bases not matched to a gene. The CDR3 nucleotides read TGTGCCAGCAGCCCCCGGGACAGGGTCCCTAACTATGGCTACACCTTC. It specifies CASSPRDRVPNYGYTF.

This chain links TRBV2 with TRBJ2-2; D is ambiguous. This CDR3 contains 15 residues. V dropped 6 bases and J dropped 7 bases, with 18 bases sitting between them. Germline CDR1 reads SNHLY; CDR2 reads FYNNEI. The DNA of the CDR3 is TGTGCCAGCAGGACAATGGCAGCTTCAAGCGGGGAGCTGTTTTTT. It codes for CASRTMAASSGELFF.

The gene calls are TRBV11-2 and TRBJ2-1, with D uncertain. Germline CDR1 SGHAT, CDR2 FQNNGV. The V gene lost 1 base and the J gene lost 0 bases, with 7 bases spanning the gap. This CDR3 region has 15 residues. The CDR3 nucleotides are TGTGCCAGCAGCTTAGGGGCCGGCTCCTACAATGAGCAGTTCTTC. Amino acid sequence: CASSLGAGSYNEQFF.

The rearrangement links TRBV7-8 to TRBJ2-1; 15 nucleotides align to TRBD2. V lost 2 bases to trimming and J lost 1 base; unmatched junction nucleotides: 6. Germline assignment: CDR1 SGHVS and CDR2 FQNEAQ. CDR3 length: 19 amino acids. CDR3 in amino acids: CASSLHGLAGGGSYNEQFF. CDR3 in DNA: TGTGCCAGCAGCTTACATGGACTAGCGGGAGGGGGATCCTACAATGAGCAGTTCTTC.

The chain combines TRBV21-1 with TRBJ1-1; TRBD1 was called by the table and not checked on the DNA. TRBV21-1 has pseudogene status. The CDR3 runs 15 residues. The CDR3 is CATPNGQGGDTEAFF. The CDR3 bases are TGTGCCACCCCAAACGGACAGGGCGGTGACACTGAAGCTTTCTTT.

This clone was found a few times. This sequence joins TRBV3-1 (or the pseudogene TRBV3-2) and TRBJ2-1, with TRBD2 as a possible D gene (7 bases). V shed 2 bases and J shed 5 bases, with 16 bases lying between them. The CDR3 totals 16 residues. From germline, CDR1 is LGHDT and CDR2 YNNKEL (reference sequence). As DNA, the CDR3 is TGTGCCAGCAGCCAAAGTCGGGGGGCGCAGAACAATGAGCAGTTCTTC. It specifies CASSQSRGAQNNEQFF.

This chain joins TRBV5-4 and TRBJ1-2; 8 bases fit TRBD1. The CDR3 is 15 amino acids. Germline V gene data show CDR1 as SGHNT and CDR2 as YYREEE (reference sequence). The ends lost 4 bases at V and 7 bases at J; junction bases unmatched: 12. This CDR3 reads CASSPRTGYLGGYTF. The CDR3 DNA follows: TGTGCCAGCAGCCCCCGGACAGGGTATTTGGGTGGCTACACCTTC.

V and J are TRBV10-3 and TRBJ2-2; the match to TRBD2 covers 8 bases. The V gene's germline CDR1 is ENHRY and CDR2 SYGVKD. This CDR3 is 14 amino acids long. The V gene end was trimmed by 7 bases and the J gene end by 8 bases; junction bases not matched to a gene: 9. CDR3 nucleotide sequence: TGTGCCATCACCAGGACTAGCAGCGGTGGGGAGCTGTTTTTT. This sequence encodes CAITRTSSGGELFF.

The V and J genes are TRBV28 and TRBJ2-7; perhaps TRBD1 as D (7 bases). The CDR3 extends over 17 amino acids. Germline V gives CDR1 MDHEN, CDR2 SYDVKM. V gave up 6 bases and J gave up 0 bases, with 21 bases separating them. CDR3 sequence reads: CASRLQGGRLTSYEQYF. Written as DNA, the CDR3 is TGTGCCAGCAGGCTCCAGGGGGGACGTCTTACCTCCTACGAGCAGTACTTC.

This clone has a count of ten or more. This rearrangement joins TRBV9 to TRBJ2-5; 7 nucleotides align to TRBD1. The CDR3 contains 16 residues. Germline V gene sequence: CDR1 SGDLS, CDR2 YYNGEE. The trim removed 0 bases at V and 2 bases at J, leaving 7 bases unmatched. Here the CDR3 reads CASSVAAGGTQETQYF. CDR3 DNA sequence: TGTGCCAGCAGCGTAGCGGCAGGGGGTACTCAAGAGACCCAGTACTTC.

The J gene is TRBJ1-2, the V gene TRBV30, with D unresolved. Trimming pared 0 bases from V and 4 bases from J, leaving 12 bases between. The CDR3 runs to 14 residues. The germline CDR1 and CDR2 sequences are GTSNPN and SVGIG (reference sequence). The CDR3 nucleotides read TGTGCCTGGAGTGTAAATCCGGGAGGCTATGGCTACACCTTC. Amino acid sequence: CAWSVNPGGYGYTF.

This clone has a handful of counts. The CDR3 region has the DNA TGTGCCAGCAGTTTTTTGGGGGGAGGCTACACCTTC. Translation gives CASSFLGGGYTF. The chain has TRBV6-6 and TRBJ1-2; D is perhaps TRBD1 (5 bases). CDR1 MNHNY and CDR2 SVGAGI come from the germline V gene (reference sequence). V was cut by 4 bases and J by 8 bases, with 11 bases left in between. The length of the CDR3 is 12 residues.

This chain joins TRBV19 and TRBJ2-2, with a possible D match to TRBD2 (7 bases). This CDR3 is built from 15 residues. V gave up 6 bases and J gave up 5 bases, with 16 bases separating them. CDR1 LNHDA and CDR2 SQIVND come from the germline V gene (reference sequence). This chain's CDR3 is CASSPGGRGTGELFF. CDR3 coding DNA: TGTGCCAGTAGCCCCGGGGGGCGAGGAACCGGGGAGCTGTTTTTT.

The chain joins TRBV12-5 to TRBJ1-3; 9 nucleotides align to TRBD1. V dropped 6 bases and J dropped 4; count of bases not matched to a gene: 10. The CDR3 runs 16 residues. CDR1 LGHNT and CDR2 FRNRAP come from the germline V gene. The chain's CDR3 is CASGWTGEVRGNTIYF. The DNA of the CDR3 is TGTGCTAGTGGGTGGACAGGGGAGGTCCGGGGAAACACCATATATTTT.

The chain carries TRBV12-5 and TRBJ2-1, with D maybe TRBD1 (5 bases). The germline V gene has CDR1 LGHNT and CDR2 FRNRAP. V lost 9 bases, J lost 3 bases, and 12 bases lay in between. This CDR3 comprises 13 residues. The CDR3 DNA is TGTGCTAGCGGCAGGGAAAGCTACAATGAGCAGTTCTTC. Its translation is CASGRESYNEQFF.

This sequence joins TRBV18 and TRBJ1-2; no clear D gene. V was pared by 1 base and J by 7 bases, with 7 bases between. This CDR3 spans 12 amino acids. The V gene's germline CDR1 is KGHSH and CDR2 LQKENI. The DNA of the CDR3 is TGTGCCAGCTCACCACGAGGTTTTGGCTACACCTTC. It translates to CASSPRGFGYTF.

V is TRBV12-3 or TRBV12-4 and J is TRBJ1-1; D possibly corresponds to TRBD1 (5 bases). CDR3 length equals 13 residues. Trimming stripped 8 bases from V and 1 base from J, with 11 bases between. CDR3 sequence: CASGTGPNTEAFF. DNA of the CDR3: TGTGCCAGCGGAACAGGTCCGAACACTGAAGCTTTCTTT.

The CDR3 sequence is CATLNTGELFF. The CDR3 DNA reads TGTGCCACCCTCAACACCGGGGAGCTGTTTTTT. The chain has TRBV11-2 and TRBJ2-2; no clear D gene. This CDR3 spans 11 amino acids. With 10 bases removed from V and 2 bases from J, the gap between germline ends came to 5 bases. CDR1 is SGHAT, CDR2 FQNNGV, per germline.

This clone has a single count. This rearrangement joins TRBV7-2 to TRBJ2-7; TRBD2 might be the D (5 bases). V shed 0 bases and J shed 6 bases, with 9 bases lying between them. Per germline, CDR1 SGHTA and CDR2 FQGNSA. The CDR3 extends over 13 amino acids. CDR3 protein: CASSLADRGEQYF. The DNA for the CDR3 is TGTGCCAGCAGCTTAGCGGACCGGGGCGAGCAGTACTTC. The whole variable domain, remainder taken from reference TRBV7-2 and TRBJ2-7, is GAGVSQSPSNKVTEKGKDVELRCDPISGHTALYWYRQSLGQGLEFLIYFQGNSAPDKSGLPSDRFSAERTGGSVSTLTIQRTQQEDSAVYLCASSLADRGEQYFGPGTRLTVT.

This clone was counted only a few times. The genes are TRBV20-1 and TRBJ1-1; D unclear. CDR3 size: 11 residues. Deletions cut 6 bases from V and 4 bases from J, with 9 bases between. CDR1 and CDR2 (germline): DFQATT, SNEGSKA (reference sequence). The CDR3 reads CSAREGTEAFF. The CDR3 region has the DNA TGCAGTGCACGGGAGGGCACTGAAGCTTTCTTT.

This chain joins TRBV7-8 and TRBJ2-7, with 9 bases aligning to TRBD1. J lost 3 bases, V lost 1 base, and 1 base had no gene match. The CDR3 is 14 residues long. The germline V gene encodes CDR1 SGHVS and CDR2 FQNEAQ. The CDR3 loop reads CASSLVDRGYEQYF. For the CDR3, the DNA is TGTGCCAGCAGCTTAGTGGACAGGGGCTACGAGCAGTACTTC. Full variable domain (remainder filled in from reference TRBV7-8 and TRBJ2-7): GAGVSQSPRYKVAKRGQDVALRCDPISGHVSLFWYQQALGQGPEFLTYFQNEAQLDKSGLPSDRFFAERPEGSVSTLKIQRTQQEDSAVYLCASSLVDRGYEQYFGPGTRLTVT.

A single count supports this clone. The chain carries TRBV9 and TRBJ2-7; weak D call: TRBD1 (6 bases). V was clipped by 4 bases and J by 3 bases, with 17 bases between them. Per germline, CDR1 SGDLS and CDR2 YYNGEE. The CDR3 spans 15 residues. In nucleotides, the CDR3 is TGTGCCAGCAGCCCTTATGGCACAGGGAGCTACGAGCAGTACTTC. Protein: CASSPYGTGSYEQYF.

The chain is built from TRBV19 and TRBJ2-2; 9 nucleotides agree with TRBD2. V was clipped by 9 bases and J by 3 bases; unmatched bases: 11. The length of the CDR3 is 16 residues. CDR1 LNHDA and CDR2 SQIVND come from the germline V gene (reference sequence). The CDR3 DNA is TGTGCCAGCTCCATTAAAGCGGGAGGTTACACCGGGGAGCTGTTTTTT. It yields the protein CASSIKAGGYTGELFF.

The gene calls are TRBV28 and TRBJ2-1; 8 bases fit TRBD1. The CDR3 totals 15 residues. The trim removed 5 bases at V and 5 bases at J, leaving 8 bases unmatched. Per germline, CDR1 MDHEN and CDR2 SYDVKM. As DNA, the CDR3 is TGTGCCAGCAGTCCCAGGGGGCGCGGGAACAATGAGCAGTTCTTC. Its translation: CASSPRGRGNNEQFF.